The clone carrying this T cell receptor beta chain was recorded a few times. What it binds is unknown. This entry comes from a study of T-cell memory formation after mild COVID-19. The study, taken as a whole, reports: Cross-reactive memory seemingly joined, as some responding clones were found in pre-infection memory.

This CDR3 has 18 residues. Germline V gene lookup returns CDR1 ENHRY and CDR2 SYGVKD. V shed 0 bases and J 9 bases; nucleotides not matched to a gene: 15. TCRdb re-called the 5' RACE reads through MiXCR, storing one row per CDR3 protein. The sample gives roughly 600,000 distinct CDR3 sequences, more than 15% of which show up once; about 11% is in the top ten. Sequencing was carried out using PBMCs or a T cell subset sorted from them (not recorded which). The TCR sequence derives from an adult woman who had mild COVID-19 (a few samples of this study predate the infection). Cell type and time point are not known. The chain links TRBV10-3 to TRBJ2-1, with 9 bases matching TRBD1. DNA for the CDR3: TGTGCCATCAGTGAGTCGCTCTTCTTTGGACAGGGGTCAGGTGAGCAGTTCTTC. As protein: CAISESLFFGQGSGEQFF.